This TCR beta chain emerged from a study of cytomegalovirus exposure and HLA in healthy donors. Looking at the study overall: Counted in an early data release were approximately 85 million unique TCRs from HLA-typed donors.

V lost 1 base, J lost 2 bases, and 5 bases lay in between. From germline, CDR1 is LNHNV and CDR2 YYDKDF (reference sequence). The length of the CDR3 is 13 residues. Use of 60 Vbeta and 13 Jbeta primers characterized the PCR. Assay used: immunoSEQ multiplex PCR; TCRdb lists only in-frame clones, some missing. Of more than 200,000 clones detected, around 80% appear once; the ten largest clones hold 15% to 18%. Notes on this clone: Its antigen is not known.

Study results and limitations: In an earlier analysis, productive rearrangement rates for most beta V segments clustered near 87% or 30%. When the data were analyzed later, several of the most significant clusters appeared to be linked to common viral pathogens. The number of N-insertions in an Asian-associated ancestry cluster was reportedly below the roughly 620-donor mean in a later analysis.

This chain uses TRBV15 with TRBJ2-5; D is unclear. What was sequenced was PBMCs. The receptor comes from a man aged 35 to 55 in good health and CMV-seronegative. In nucleotides, the CDR3 is TGTGCCACCAGCAGAGGCCTACAAGAGACCCAGTACTTC. Its protein product is CATSRGLQETQYF.